One sample yielded the 27 T cell receptor beta chains listed below, sequenced in a study of T cells after somatic rescue of genetic block. Clones were read by immunoSEQ multiplex PCR, and TCRdb kept only the in-frame ones, dropping some. The table includes around 100,000 clones, around nine tenths detected once. The sample taken for sequencing was peripheral blood mononuclear cells (PBMCs). These receptors were collected from a woman aged 18-30 years.

V and J are TRBV14 and TRBJ2-5, with a weak D call TRBD1 (6 bases). With 4 bases removed from V and 2 bases from J, the gap between germline ends came to 14 bases. Germline lookup yields CDR1 SGHDN and CDR2 FVKESK. The CDR3 spans 15 residues. The CDR3 is CASSPWRTEQETQYF. CDR3 coding DNA: TGTGCCAGCAGCCCTTGGCGGACAGAACAAGAGACCCAGTACTTC.

This chain joins TRBV7-2 and TRBJ2-7, with D tentatively TRBD2 (6 bases). This CDR3 comprises 15 residues. The germline V gene encodes CDR1 SGHTA and CDR2 FQGNSA. The V end was cut by 6 bases, the J end by 3 bases, with 18 bases between. The CDR3 protein is CASRTAVAGLYEQYF. CDR3 DNA: TGTGCCAGCAGAACCGCGGTGGCGGGGCTCTACGAGCAGTACTTC.

The chain uses TRBV5-6 and TRBJ1-1; D perhaps matches TRBD1 (6 bases). The V and J ends lost 1 base and 0 bases respectively, with 16 bases between them. The CDR3 consists of 17 residues. Germline V gives CDR1 SGHDT, CDR2 YYEEEE. The CDR3 DNA reads TGTGCCAGCAGCTTGATTCGCCTGGGGGCGATGAACACTGAAGCTTTCTTT. This translates into CASSLIRLGAMNTEAFF.

The CDR3 protein is CASSRLLAGTETQYF. CDR3 DNA sequence: TGTGCCAGCAGCCGCCTACTAGCGGGGACGGAGACCCAGTACTTC. J is TRBJ2-5 and V is TRBV4-2; 10 nucleotides align to TRBD2. CDR1 and CDR2 from the germline V gene are LGHNA and YNFKEQ. V dropped 4 bases and J dropped 5; count of bases not matched to a gene: 7. The CDR3 has 15 amino acids.

The chain has TRBV27 and TRBJ2-5; 10 bases match TRBD2. The CDR3 length is 14 residues. V shed 7 bases and J 4 bases; nucleotides not matched to a gene: 6. The V gene's germline CDR1 is MNHEY and CDR2 SMNVEV (reference sequence). CDR3 coding DNA: TGTGCCAGCAATCCAGCGGGGGGGGGAGAGACCCAGTACTTC. It yields the protein CASNPAGGGETQYF.

This clone came up a few times. The chain couples TRBV5-4 to TRBJ2-7, with 7 positions matching TRBD1. The CDR3 spans 12 residues. Trimming took 3 bases from V and 6 from J; bases not matched to a gene: 3. The germline V gene encodes CDR1 SGHNT and CDR2 YYREEE (reference sequence). The CDR3 DNA follows: TGTGCCAGCAGCTCCCAGGGGGTCGAGCAGTACTTC. It yields the protein CASSSQGVEQYF.

The rearrangement joins TRBV9 to TRBJ1-4; TRBD1 aligns across 11 bases. The length of the CDR3 is 15 residues. V gave up 3 bases and J gave up 6 bases; unmatched junction bases: 4. Germline V CDR1 and CDR2: SGDLS, YYNGEE. CDR3 nucleotide sequence: TGTGCCAGCAGCGACCGGGACAGGGGGGATGAAAAACTGTTTTTT. It yields the protein CASSDRDRGDEKLFF.

The chain has TRBV7-9 and TRBJ1-1; 8 nucleotides match TRBD1. The CDR3 consists of 15 residues. Germline CDR1 SEHNR, CDR2 FQNEAQ (reference sequence). With 3 bases clipped from V and 0 bases from J, the junction kept 3 bases outside the gene matches. The DNA for the CDR3 is TGTGCCAGCAGCTTTGGGACAGGTCTGAACACTGAAGCTTTCTTT. Its translation is CASSFGTGLNTEAFF.

The V and J genes are TRBV11-3 and TRBJ2-4; TRBD2 aligns across 14 bases. Germline CDR1 reads SGHNT; CDR2 reads YENEEA. V gave up 6 bases and J gave up 0 bases; unmatched junction bases: 13. This CDR3 region has 20 residues. For the CDR3, the DNA is TGTGCCAGCAGTCTTAGAGGTGTTGGGACTAGCGGGGGAGCCAAAAACATTCAGTACTTC. As protein: CASSLRGVGTSGGAKNIQYF.

The V and J genes are TRBV6-6 and TRBJ2-2, with D perhaps matching TRBD1 (5 bases). The CDR3 is made up of 14 amino acids. The V gene's germline CDR1 is MNHNY and CDR2 SVGAGI (reference sequence). Trimming removed 6 bases at V and 1 base at J, with 9 bases between. CDR3 region: CASRPQVNTGELFF. DNA of the CDR3: TGTGCCAGCAGACCACAGGTGAACACCGGGGAGCTGTTTTTT.

This chain connects TRBV18 to TRBJ1-6, with D unclear. Per the germline V gene, CDR1 is KGHSH and CDR2 is LQKENI. This CDR3 spans 17 amino acids. Trimming removed 4 bases at V and 7 bases at J, with 20 bases between. The CDR3 loop is CASSLYRTGRENSPLHF. The CDR3 DNA reads as TGTGCCAGCTCACTTTACCGGACCGGACGGGAGAATTCACCCCTCCACTTT.

The count of this clone is one. CDR3 protein: CASSWEYQETQYF. CDR3 sequence (DNA): TGCGCCAGCAGCTGGGAGTACCAAGAGACCCAGTACTTC. V is TRBV5-1 and J is TRBJ2-5; D is perhaps TRBD2 (5 bases). Germline V gene lookup returns CDR1 SGHRS and CDR2 YFSETQ. The CDR3 is 13 residues long. Trimming took off 3 bases at V and 0 bases at J, with 6 bases between the two ends.

Only one count was recorded for this clone. The rearrangement links TRBV7-9 to TRBJ1-3; TRBD1 matches 7 bases. The V gene end was trimmed by 5 bases and the J gene end by 4 bases; junction bases not matched to a gene: 5. This CDR3 comprises 14 residues. The germline V gene has CDR1 SEHNR and CDR2 FQNEAQ (reference sequence). CDR3 coding DNA: TGTGCCAGCAGCACGCACAGGGGAGGAAACACCATATATTTT. It specifies CASSTHRGGNTIYF.

V usage is TRBV4-1 and J usage is TRBJ1-4; tentative D call: TRBD1 (5 bases). The CDR3 has 14 amino acids. The germline V gene encodes CDR1 MGHRA and CDR2 YSYEKL. Trimming stripped 0 bases from V and 5 bases from J, with 7 bases between. The CDR3 DNA reads TGCGCCAGCAGCCAAGAGGGGGGAAATGAAAAACTGTTTTTT. As protein: CASSQEGGNEKLFF.

V usage is TRBV18 and J usage is TRBJ2-7; D might be TRBD2 (6 bases). V was shortened by 4 bases and J by 4 bases, with 11 bases between the two germline ends. Per the germline V gene, CDR1 is KGHSH and CDR2 is LQKENI. This CDR3 has 13 amino acids. The CDR3 DNA follows: TGTGCCAGCTCACGGCGGGGCCTTTACGAGCAGTACTTC. Translation: CASSRRGLYEQYF.

V is TRBV30 and J is TRBJ2-2; TRBD1 matches 11 bases. This CDR3 is built from 15 residues. In germline, CDR1 is GTSNPN, CDR2 SVGIG (reference sequence). V lost 4 bases and J lost 4; bases outside the gene matches: 5. CDR3 protein: CAWTGDRGSTGELFF. For the CDR3, the DNA is TGTGCCTGGACCGGGGACAGGGGGTCCACCGGGGAGCTGTTTTTT. The full variable domain, rest sourced from reference TRBV30 and TRBJ2-2, is SQTIHQWPATLVQPVGSPLSLECTVEGTSNPNLYWYRQAAGRGLQLLFYSVGIGQISSEVPQNLSASRPQDRQFILSSKKLLLSDSGFYLCAWTGDRGSTGELFFGEGSRLTVL.

V gene TRBV7-2 combines with J gene TRBJ2-5; TRBD2 is a possible D gene (7 bases). Germline-derived CDR1 and CDR2 are SGHTA and FQGNSA. Trimming cost V 1 base and J 7 bases, with 19 bases left between them. This CDR3 is built from 16 residues. CDR3 sequence reads: CASSLGLGGAKGTQYF. The CDR3 nucleotides read TGTGCCAGCAGCTTAGGGCTAGGGGGGGCGAAGGGGACCCAGTACTTC.

J is TRBJ1-2 and V is TRBV4-2; D not resolved. CDR3 size: 14 residues. In germline, CDR1 is LGHNA, CDR2 YNFKEQ. Trimming shortened V by 10 bases and J by 4 bases, and 19 bases separated the two germline ends. CDR3 region: CAISPFRVGYGYTF. Written as DNA, the CDR3 is TGTGCCATATCCCCATTCCGTGTTGGCTATGGCTACACCTTC.

Remarks on this clone: An end of the junction does not agree with germline; a read error may underlie this. The CDR3, as DNA: TGTGCCAGCAGTGAACTCACGACAGGGGCGGACATTCAGTACTTC. Translated: CASSELTTGADIQYF. The V and J genes are TRBV10-3 and TRBJ2-4; the match to TRBD1 covers 8 bases. CDR1 and CDR2 from the germline V gene are ENHRY and SYGVKD. CDR3 length: 15 amino acids.

This clone has just a few counts. The V call is TRBV7-8, the J call TRBJ1-2; D is ambiguous. The CDR3 runs 16 residues. CDR1 is SGHVS, CDR2 FQNEAQ, per germline. V was pared by 4 bases and J by 4 bases, with 19 bases between. CDR3 amino acids: CASSSLGVVTVYGYTF. The DNA of the CDR3 is TGTGCCAGCAGCTCCCTTGGCGTAGTCACCGTCTATGGCTACACCTTC.

This chain connects TRBV11-2 to TRBJ2-2; 10 nucleotides line up with TRBD2. Germline CDR1 SGHAT, CDR2 FQNNGV. Trimming at V came to 0 bases and at J to 2 bases, leaving 6 bases not matched to a gene. This CDR3 has 18 amino acids. CDR3 residues: CASSLEFSGGPNTGELFF. The CDR3 coding sequence is TGTGCCAGCAGCTTAGAGTTTAGCGGGGGGCCCAACACCGGGGAGCTGTTTTTT.

The CDR3 loop reads CASMTGTYNEQFF. In nucleotides, the CDR3 is TGTGCCAGCATGACCGGGACGTACAATGAGCAGTTCTTC. The chain recombines TRBV6-1 with TRBJ2-1; tentatively, D is TRBD1 or TRBD2 (5 bases each). Per the germline V gene, CDR1 is MNHNS and CDR2 is SASEGT. The CDR3 spans 13 residues. The V end was cut by 7 bases, the J end by 4 bases, with 11 bases between.

This chain links TRBV7-8 with TRBJ1-6; D is possibly TRBD1 (5 bases). CDR1 and CDR2 (germline): SGHVS, FQNEAQ. The CDR3 sequence is 13 residues long. The V end lost 6 bases, the J end lost 10 bases, and 13 bases lay between the germline ends. The chain's CDR3 is CASSLGDSSPLHF. DNA of the CDR3: TGTGCCAGCAGTCTGGGGGACTCATCACCCCTCCACTTT.

J is TRBJ1-4 and V is TRBV18; D might be TRBD1 (6 bases). The CDR3 length is 14 residues. The V gene lost 6 bases and the J gene lost 4 bases, with 12 bases spanning the gap. The germline V gene has CDR1 KGHSH and CDR2 LQKENI. For the CDR3, the DNA is TGTGCCAGCTCCCTGGGGGCCGGTAATGAAAAACTGTTTTTT. Its translation: CASSLGAGNEKLFF.

The chain combines TRBV11-2 with TRBJ2-3; perhaps D is TRBD1 or TRBD2 (5 bases each). The V end lost 5 bases, the J end lost 0 bases, and 12 bases lay between the germline ends. This CDR3 has 15 residues. Germline V lookup: CDR1 SGHAT, CDR2 FQNNGV. As DNA, the CDR3 is TGTGCCAGCAGCCTTCATGAGGGGAGCACAGATACGCAGTATTTT. It codes for CASSLHEGSTDTQYF.

The chain recombines TRBV7-8 with TRBJ1-3, with D uncertain. The length of the CDR3 is 18 residues. V lost 0 bases to trimming and J lost 3 bases, with 18 bases between them. Per the germline V gene, CDR1 is SGHVS and CDR2 is FQNEAQ. CDR3 amino acids: CASSLAALSIYGGNTIYF. In nucleotides, the CDR3 is TGTGCCAGCAGCTTAGCGGCCCTTTCGATCTACGGTGGAAACACCATATATTTT.

The gene calls are TRBV19 and TRBJ2-3, with 8 bases lining up with TRBD1. The J segment lost 3 bases and the V segment lost 4 bases, leaving 9 bases of the junction unmatched. CDR1 LNHDA and CDR2 SQIVND come from the germline V gene (reference sequence). This CDR3 has 16 amino acids. The CDR3 region is CASSNQGAGATDTQYF. The DNA of the CDR3 is TGTGCCAGTAGTAACCAGGGGGCTGGAGCGACAGATACGCAGTATTTT.